The 15 T cell receptor beta chains below come from one sample, sequenced in a study of blood T cell repertoires in COVID-19. This table comes from immunoSEQ multiplex PCR, and its TCRdb copy is limited to in-frame clones, with some not included. The sample has about 100,000 clones, 87% seen once. What was sequenced was peripheral blood. Receptors were obtained from a young man in a cohort sampled during active COVID-19.

The chain recombines TRBV5-1 with TRBJ1-1; D might be TRBD1 (5 bases). The germline CDR1 and CDR2 sequences are SGHRS and YFSETQ. With 4 bases removed from V and 3 bases from J, the gap between germline ends came to 16 bases. The CDR3 length is 15 residues. The chain's CDR3 is CASSPTAGRDTEAFF. The CDR3 coding sequence is TGCGCCAGCAGCCCGACAGCAGGGCGTGACACTGAAGCTTTCTTT.

The chain carries TRBV5-1 and TRBJ1-1; 8 positions match TRBD1. The CDR3 totals 15 residues. Trimming at V came to 1 base and at J to 1 base, leaving 3 bases not matched to a gene. The germline V gene has CDR1 SGHRS and CDR2 YFSETQ. The CDR3 protein is CASSLLQGGNTEAFF. DNA for the CDR3: TGCGCCAGCAGCTTGTTACAGGGGGGGAACACTGAAGCTTTCTTT.

Details on this clone: The CDR3 does not end in the conserved phenylalanine or tryptophan, so this is likely a read error. The V and J genes are TRBV12-3 or TRBV12-4 and TRBJ1-2, with D possibly TRBD1 on 6 matching bases. The CDR3 sequence is 13 residues long. V was clipped by 5 bases and J by 6 bases, with 13 bases between them. The CDR3 DNA reads TGTGCCAGCAGTGCGCTGGGGGCGGATGGCTACACCTTG. Its translation is CASSALGADGYTL.

The genes are TRBV28 and TRBJ1-2; perhaps TRBD1 as D (6 bases). Germline values: CDR1 MDHEN, CDR2 SYDVKM. There are 13 residues in the CDR3. Trimming removed 6 bases from V and 8 bases from J, with 16 bases in between. CDR3 nucleotides: TGTGCCAGCAGGACTGGGACAACAGGGGGCTACACCTTC. This codes for CASRTGTTGGYTF.

This chain uses TRBV24-1 with TRBJ2-3; maybe TRBD1 (6 bases). CDR1 KGHDR and CDR2 SFDVKD come from the germline V gene. V shed 2 bases and J shed 4 bases, with 9 bases lying between them. CDR3 length: 14 residues. The CDR3 protein is CATSDSRGADTQYF. CDR3 DNA sequence: TGTGCCACCAGTGATTCCAGGGGCGCAGATACGCAGTATTTT.

This chain uses TRBV29-1 with TRBJ2-1; TRBD1 matches 8 bases. CDR1 is SQVTM, CDR2 ANQGSEA, per germline. Germline trimming cut 3 bases from V and 10 bases from J; bases unmatched to any gene: 11. This CDR3 is 14 amino acids long. The CDR3, as DNA: TGCAGCGTTGATCGACAGGGGACGCCAGCCGAGCAGTTCTTC. This codes for CSVDRQGTPAEQFF.

On this clone: The junction departs from germline at one end; a sequencing error may be responsible. The chain employs TRBV5-3 and TRBJ1-2; 9 bases fit TRBD1. TRBV5-3 is known as an ORF, though its function is uncertain. The CDR3 loop spans 14 amino acids. The DNA of the CDR3 is TGTGTCAGAGACCGGGACAGGGTTTGGGATGGCTACACCTTC. It encodes CVRDRDRVWDGYTF.

V is TRBV7-9 and J is TRBJ1-6; 7 nucleotides agree with TRBD1. J gave up 8 bases and V 4 bases, and 2 bases lay outside the gene matches. Germline V gives CDR1 SEHNR, CDR2 FQNEAQ (reference sequence). CDR3 length: 13 residues. The CDR3 reads CASSSQGYSPLHF. CDR3 DNA: TGTGCCAGCAGCTCACAGGGGTATTCACCCCTCCACTTT.

The chain combines TRBV10-3 with TRBJ1-1; D not resolved. V was clipped by 5 bases and J by 1 base, with 8 bases between them. CDR1 ENHRY and CDR2 SYGVKD come from the germline V gene. The CDR3 is 13 amino acids. CDR3 sequence reads: CAISPTANTEAFF. In nucleotides, the CDR3 is TGTGCCATCAGTCCCACAGCGAACACTGAAGCTTTCTTT.

The chain joins TRBV19 to TRBJ1-4, with a possible D match to TRBD1 (6 bases). V was shortened by 5 bases and J by 7 bases, with 17 bases between the two germline ends. Germline V gives CDR1 LNHDA, CDR2 SQIVND (reference sequence). The CDR3 has 15 residues. CDR3 in DNA: TGTGCCAGTAGTCCTCGAACAGGGAGAAGTGAAAAACTGTTTTTT. Amino acids: CASSPRTGRSEKLFF.

This clone was seen a single time. J is TRBJ1-4 and V is TRBV7-6; TRBD1 might be the D (6 bases). Looked up from germline, CDR1 is SGHVS and CDR2 is FNYEAQ. Between the trimmed V and J ends, which lost 0 bases and 7 bases, there was a span of 12 bases. The CDR3 length is 15 residues. CDR3 residues: CASSLAGARSEKLFF. For the CDR3, the DNA is TGTGCCAGCAGCTTAGCGGGGGCGCGAAGTGAAAAACTGTTTTTT.

This clone was picked up one time. The gene calls are TRBV28 and TRBJ2-1; 9 bases match TRBD2. The CDR3 is 18 amino acids. With 10 bases clipped from V and 3 bases from J, the junction kept 19 bases outside the gene matches. CDR1 MDHEN and CDR2 SYDVKM come from the germline V gene. The CDR3 DNA reads as TGTGCCACCCTTTTATTGCGGGGGGGGAAGACAAGCTACAATGAGCAGTTCTTC. It yields the protein CATLLLRGGKTSYNEQFF.

The rearrangement uses TRBV2 and TRBJ2-7; the match to TRBD2 covers 15 bases. CDR3 length: 14 residues. V lost 9 bases and J lost 7; bases outside the gene matches: 7. CDR1 is SNHLY, CDR2 FYNNEI, per germline. CDR3 coding DNA: TGTGCCAGTTGGACTAGCGGGGGGGCCGGTGAGCAGTACTTC. This translates into CASWTSGGAGEQYF.

This chain's CDR3 is CASSQVKGGYSPLHF. The CDR3 DNA follows: TGTGCCAGCAGCCAAGTAAAGGGAGGGTATTCACCCCTCCACTTT. The rearrangement joins TRBV14 to TRBJ1-6; D unresolved. This CDR3 is built from 15 residues. V lost 1 base to trimming and J lost 8 bases, with 12 bases between them. The V gene's germline CDR1 is SGHDN and CDR2 FVKESK.

The CDR3 DNA reads as TGTGCCAGCAGCTTAGAGCAAGAGGGCCCGCAGGGGAGCGAGACCCAGTACTTC. Its translation: CASSLEQEGPQGSETQYF. V is TRBV11-2 and J is TRBJ2-5; possible D gene TRBD1, 6 bases. CDR3 size: 18 residues. The germline V gene encodes CDR1 SGHAT and CDR2 FQNNGV. V was clipped by 0 bases and J by 5 bases, with 22 bases between them. Complete variable domain (other parts from reference TRBV11-2 and TRBJ2-5): EAGVAQSPRYKIIEKRQSVAFWCNPISGHATLYWYQQILGQGPKLLIQFQNNGVVDDSQLPKDRFSAERLKGVDSTLKIQPAKLEDSAVYLCASSLEQEGPQGSETQYFGPGTRLLVL.